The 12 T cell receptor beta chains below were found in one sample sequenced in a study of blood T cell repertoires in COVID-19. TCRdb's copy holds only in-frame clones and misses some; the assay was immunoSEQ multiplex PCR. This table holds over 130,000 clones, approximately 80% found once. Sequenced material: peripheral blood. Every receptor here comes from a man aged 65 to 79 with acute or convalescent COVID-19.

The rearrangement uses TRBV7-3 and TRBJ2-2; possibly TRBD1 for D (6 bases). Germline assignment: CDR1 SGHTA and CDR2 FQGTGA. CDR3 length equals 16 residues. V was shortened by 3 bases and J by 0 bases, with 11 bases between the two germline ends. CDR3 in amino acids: CASSLRTAANTGELFF. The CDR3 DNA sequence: TGTGCCAGCAGCTTGCGGACAGCAGCGAACACCGGGGAGCTGTTTTTT. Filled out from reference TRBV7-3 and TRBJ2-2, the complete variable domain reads GAGVSQTPSNKVTEKGKYVELRCDPISGHTALYWYRQSLGQGPEFLIYFQGTGAADDSGLPNDRFFAVRPEGSVSTLKIQRTERGDSAVYLCASSLRTAANTGELFFGEGSRLTVL.

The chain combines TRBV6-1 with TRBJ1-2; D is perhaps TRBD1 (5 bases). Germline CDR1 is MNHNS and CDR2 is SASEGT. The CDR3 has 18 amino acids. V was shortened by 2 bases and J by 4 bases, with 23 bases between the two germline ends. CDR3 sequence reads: CASSESPYRSNPLYGYTF. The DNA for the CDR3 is TGTGCCAGCAGTGAAAGTCCGTACAGGAGTAACCCCCTCTATGGCTACACCTTC.

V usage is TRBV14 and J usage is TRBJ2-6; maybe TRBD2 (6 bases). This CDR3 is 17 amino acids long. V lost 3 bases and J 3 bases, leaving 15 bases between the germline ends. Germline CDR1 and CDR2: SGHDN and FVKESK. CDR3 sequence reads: CASSQLAGLGGANVLTF. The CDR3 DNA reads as TGTGCCAGCAGCCAGCTTGCGGGGCTGGGTGGGGCCAACGTCCTGACTTTC.

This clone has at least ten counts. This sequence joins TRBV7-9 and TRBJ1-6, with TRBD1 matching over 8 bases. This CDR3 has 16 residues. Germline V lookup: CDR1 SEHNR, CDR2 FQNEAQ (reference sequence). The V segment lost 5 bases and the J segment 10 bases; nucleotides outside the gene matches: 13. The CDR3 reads CASSLSGGPTSSPLHF. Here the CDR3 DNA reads TGTGCCAGCAGCCTGTCAGGGGGCCCCACTTCCTCACCCCTCCACTTT.

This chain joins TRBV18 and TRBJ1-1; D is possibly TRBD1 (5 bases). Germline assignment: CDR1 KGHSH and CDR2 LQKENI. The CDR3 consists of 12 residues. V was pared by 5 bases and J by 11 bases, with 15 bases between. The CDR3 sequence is CASSAGGVGAFF. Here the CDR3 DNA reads TGTGCCAGCTCAGCTGGGGGGGTTGGGGCTTTCTTT.

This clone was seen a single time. For the CDR3, the DNA is TGCGCCAGCAGCCAAGAAGGAGGACGGGACAGGGTGCAAAAACTGTTTTTT. Translation gives CASSQEGGRDRVQKLFF. The rearrangement links TRBV4-1 to TRBJ1-4; 9 bases align to TRBD1. There are 17 residues in the CDR3. J was trimmed by 9 bases and V by 0 bases; bases with no gene match: 11. From germline, CDR1 is MGHRA and CDR2 YSYEKL.

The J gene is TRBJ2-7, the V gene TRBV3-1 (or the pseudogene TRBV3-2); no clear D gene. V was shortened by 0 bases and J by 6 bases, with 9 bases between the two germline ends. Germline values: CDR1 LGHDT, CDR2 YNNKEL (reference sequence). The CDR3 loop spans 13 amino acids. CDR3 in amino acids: CASSQDRGSEQYF. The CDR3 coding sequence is TGTGCCAGCAGCCAAGATAGAGGTTCCGAGCAGTACTTC.

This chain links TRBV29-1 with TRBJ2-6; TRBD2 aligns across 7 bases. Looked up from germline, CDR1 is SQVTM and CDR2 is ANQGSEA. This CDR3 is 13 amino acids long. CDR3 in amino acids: CGIGGTGANVLTF. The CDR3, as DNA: TGCGGGATCGGGGGGACCGGGGCCAACGTCCTGACTTTC. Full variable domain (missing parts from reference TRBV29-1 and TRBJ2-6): SAVISQKPSRDICQRGTSLTIQCQVDSQVTMMFWYRQQPGQSLTLIATANQGSEATYESGFVIDKFPISRPNLTFSTLTVSNMSPEDSSIYLCGIGGTGANVLTFGAGSRLTVL.

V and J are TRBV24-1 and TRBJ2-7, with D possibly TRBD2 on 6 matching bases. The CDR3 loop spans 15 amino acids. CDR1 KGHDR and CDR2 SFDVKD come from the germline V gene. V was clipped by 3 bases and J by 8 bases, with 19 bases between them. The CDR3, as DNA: TGTGCCACCAGTGATGGAGGGGATCCAGCTACGAAGCAGTACTTC. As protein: CATSDGGDPATKQYF.

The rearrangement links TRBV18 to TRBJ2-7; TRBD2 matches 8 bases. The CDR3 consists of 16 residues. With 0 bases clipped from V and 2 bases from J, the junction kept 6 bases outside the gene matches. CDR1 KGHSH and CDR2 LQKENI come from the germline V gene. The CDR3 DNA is TGTGCCAGCTCACCACCGAGCGGGGGACTTACCTACGAGCAGTACTTC. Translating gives CASSPPSGGLTYEQYF.

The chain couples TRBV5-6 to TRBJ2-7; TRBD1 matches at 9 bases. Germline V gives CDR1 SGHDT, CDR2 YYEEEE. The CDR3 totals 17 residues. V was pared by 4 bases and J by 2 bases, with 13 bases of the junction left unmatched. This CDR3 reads CASSQDRGRPVAYEQYF. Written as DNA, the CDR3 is TGTGCCAGCAGCCAGGACAGGGGTAGGCCTGTCGCCTACGAGCAGTACTTC.

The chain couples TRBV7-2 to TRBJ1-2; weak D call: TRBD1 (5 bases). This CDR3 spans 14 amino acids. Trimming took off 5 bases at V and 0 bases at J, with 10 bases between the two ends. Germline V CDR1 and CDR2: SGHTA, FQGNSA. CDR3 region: CASSPLGANYGYTF. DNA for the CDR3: TGTGCCAGCAGCCCCCTAGGGGCTAACTATGGCTACACCTTC.